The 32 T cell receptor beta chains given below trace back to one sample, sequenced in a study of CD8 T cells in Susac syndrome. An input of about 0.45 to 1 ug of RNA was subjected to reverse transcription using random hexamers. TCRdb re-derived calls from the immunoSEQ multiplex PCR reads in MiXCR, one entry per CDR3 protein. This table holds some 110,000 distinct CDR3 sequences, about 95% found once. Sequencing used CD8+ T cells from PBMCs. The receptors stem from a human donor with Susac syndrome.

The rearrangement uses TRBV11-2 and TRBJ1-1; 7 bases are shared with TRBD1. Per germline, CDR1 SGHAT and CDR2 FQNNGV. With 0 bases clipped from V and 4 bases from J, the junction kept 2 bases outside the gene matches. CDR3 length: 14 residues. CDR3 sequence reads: CASSLEPGGTEAFF. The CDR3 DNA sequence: TGTGCCAGCAGCTTAGAGCCAGGGGGCACTGAAGCTTTCTTT.

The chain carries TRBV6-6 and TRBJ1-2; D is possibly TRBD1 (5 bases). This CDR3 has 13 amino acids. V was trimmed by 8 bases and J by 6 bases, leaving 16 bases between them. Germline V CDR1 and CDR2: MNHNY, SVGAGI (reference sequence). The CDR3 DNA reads TGTGCCAGCGAGGGGTCCCTAAGGCATGGCTACACCTTC. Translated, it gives CASEGSLRHGYTF.

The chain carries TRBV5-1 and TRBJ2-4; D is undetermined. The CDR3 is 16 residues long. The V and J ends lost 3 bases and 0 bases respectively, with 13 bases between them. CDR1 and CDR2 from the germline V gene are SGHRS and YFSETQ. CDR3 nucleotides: TGCGCCAGCAGCTCACCCACTGGGGTAGCCAAAAACATTCAGTACTTC. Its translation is CASSSPTGVAKNIQYF.

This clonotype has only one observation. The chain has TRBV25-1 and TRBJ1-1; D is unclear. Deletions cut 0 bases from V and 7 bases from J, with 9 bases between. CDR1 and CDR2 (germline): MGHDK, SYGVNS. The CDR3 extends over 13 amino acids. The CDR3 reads CASSEYSSLEAFF. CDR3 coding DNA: TGTGCCAGCAGTGAATATTCGTCCCTTGAAGCTTTCTTT. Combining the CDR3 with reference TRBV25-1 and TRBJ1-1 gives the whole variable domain EADIYQTPRYLVIGTGKKITLECSQTMGHDKMYWYQQDPGMELHLIHYSYGVNSTEKGDLSSESTVSRIRTEHFPLTLESARPSHTSQYLCASSEYSSLEAFFGQGTRLTVV.

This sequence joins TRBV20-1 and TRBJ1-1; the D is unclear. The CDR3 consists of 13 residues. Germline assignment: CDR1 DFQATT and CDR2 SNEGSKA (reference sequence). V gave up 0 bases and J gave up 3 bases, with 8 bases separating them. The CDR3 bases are TGCAGTGCTAGAGAGTCCGGGCACACTGAAGCTTTCTTT. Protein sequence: CSARESGHTEAFF.

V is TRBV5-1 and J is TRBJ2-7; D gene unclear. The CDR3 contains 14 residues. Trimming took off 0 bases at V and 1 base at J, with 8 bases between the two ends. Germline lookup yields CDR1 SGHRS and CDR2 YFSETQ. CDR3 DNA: TGCGCCAGCAGCTTGGCGGCGGAGTCCTACGAGCAGTACTTC. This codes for CASSLAAESYEQYF.

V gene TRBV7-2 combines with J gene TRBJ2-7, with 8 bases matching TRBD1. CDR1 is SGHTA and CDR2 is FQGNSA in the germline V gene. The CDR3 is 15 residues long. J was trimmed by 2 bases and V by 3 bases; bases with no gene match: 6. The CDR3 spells CASSFYSQGAYEQYF. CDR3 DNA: TGTGCCAGCAGCTTCTATTCACAGGGGGCCTACGAGCAGTACTTC.

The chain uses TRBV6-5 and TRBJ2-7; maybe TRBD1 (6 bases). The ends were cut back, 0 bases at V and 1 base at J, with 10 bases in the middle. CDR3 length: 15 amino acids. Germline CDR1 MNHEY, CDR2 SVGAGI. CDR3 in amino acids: CASSYSLDSSYEQYF. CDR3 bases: TGTGCCAGCAGTTACTCTCTGGACAGTTCCTACGAGCAGTACTTC.

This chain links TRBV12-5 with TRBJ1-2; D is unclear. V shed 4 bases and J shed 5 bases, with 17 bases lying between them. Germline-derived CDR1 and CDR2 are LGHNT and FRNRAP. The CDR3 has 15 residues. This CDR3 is CASGSPEGPRYGYTF. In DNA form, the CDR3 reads TGTGCTAGTGGTTCACCTGAGGGCCCGCGGTATGGCTACACCTTC.

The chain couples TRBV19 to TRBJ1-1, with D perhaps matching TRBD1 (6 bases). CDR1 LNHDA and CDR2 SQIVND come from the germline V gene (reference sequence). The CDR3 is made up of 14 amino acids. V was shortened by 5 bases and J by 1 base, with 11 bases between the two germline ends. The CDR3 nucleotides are TGTGCCAGTAGTCTCGGGACACCGAACACTGAAGCTTTCTTT. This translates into CASSLGTPNTEAFF.

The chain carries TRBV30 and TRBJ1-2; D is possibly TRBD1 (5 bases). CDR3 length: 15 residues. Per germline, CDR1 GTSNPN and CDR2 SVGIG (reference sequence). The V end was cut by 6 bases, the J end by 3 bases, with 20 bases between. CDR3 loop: CACWSRMGVYYGYTF. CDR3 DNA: TGTGCCTGTTGGTCTAGAATGGGGGTTTACTATGGCTACACCTTC.

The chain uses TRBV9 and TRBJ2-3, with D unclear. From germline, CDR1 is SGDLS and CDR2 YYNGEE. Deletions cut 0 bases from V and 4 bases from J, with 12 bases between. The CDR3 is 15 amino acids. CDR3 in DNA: TGTGCCAGCAGCGTAGAGGGTATGCAATCAGATACGCAGTATTTT. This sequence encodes CASSVEGMQSDTQYF.

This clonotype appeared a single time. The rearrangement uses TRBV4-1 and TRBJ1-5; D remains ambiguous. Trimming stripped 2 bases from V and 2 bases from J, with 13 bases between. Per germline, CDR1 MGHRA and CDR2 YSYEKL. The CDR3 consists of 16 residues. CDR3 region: CASSQYAGNGNQPQHF. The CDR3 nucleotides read TGCGCCAGCAGCCAATACGCGGGCAACGGCAATCAGCCCCAGCATTTT.

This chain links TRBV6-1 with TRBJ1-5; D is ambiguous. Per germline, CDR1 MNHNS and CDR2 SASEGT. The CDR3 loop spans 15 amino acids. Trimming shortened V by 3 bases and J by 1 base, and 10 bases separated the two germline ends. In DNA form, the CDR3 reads TGTGCCAGCAGTGAGGCCGGACCCAGCAATCAGCCCCAGCATTTT. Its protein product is CASSEAGPSNQPQHF.

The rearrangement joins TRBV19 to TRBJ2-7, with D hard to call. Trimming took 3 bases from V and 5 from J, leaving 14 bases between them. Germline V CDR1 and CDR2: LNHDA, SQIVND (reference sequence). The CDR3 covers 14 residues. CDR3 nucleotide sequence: TGTGCCAGTAGTATTACCCCCGGCCCGGACGAGCAGTACTTC. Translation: CASSITPGPDEQYF.

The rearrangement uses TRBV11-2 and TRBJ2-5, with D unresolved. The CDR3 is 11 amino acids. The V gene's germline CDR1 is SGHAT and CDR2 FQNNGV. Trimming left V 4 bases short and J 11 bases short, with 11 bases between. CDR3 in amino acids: CASSSPVSQYF. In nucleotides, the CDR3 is TGTGCCAGCAGCTCCCCTGTTTCGCAGTACTTC.

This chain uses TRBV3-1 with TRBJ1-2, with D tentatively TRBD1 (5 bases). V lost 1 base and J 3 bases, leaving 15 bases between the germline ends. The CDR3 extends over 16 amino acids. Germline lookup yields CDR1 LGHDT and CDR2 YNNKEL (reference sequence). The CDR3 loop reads CASSQAKTGLDYGYTF. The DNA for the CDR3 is TGTGCCAGCAGCCAAGCGAAAACGGGGCTAGACTATGGCTACACCTTC.

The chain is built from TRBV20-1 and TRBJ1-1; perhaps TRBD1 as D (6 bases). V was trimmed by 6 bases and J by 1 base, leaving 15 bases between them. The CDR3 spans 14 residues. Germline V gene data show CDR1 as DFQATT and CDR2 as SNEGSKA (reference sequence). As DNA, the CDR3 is TGCAGTGCCACTGACGACAGGAAGAACACTGAAGCTTTCTTT. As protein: CSATDDRKNTEAFF.

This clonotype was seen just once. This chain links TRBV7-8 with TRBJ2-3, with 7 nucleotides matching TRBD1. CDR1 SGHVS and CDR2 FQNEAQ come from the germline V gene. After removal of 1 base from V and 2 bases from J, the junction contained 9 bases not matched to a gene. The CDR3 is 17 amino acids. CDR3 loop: CASSLEVPGTATDTQYF. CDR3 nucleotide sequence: TGTGCCAGCAGCTTAGAGGTTCCCGGGACAGCCACAGATACGCAGTATTTT. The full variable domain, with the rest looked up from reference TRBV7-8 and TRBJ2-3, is GAGVSQSPRYKVAKRGQDVALRCDPISGHVSLFWYQQALGQGPEFLTYFQNEAQLDKSGLPSDRFFAERPEGSVSTLKIQRTQQEDSAVYLCASSLEVPGTATDTQYFGPGTRLTVL.

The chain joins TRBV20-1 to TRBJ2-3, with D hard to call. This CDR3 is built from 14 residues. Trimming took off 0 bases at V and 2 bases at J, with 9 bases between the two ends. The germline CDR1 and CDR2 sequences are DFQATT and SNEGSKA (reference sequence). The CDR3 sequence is CSARELGFTDTQYF. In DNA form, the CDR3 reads TGCAGTGCTAGAGAGCTGGGCTTCACAGATACGCAGTATTTT.

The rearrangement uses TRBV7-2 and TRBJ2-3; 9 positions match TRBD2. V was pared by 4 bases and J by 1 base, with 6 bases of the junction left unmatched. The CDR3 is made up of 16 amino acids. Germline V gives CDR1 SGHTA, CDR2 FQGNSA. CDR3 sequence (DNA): TGTGCCAGCAGCTACAGCGGGGGGAGACGCACAGATACGCAGTATTTT. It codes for CASSYSGGRRTDTQYF.

For the CDR3, the DNA is TGTGCCACCAGTGATGGGGAGAATCAGCCCCAGCATTTT. Translating gives CATSDGENQPQHF. The rearrangement links TRBV15 to TRBJ1-5; D is ambiguous. Per germline, CDR1 LNHNV and CDR2 YYDKDF (reference sequence). V gave up 6 bases and J gave up 4 bases, with 10 bases separating them. The CDR3 extends over 13 amino acids.

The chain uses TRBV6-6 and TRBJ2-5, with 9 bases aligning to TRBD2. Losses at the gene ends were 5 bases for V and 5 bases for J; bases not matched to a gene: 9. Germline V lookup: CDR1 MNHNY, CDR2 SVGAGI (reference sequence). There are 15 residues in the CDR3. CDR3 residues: CASSPSAGGLETQYF. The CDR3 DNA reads TGTGCCAGCAGTCCTTCGGCGGGGGGGCTTGAGACCCAGTACTTC.

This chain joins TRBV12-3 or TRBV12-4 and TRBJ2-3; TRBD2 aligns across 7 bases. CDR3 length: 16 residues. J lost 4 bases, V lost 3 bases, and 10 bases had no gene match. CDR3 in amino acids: CASSFLGGRGPDTQYF. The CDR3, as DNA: TGTGCCAGCAGTTTCCTTGGGGGGAGGGGCCCAGATACGCAGTATTTT.

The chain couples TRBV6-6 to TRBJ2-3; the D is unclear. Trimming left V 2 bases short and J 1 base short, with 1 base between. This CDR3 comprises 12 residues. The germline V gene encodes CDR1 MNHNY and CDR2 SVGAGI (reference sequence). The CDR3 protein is CASSYRTDTQYF. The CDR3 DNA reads TGTGCCAGCAGTTACCGCACAGATACGCAGTATTTT.

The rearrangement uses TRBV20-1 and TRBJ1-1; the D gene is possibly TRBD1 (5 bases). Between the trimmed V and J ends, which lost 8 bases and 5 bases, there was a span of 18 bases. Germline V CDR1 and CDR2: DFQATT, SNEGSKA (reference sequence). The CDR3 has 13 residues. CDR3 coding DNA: TGCAGTCCCCGGGGGGGGATGATGACTGAAGCTTTCTTT. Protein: CSPRGGMMTEAFF.

CDR3 DNA: TGTGCCAGCAGCCCCTCGGGAGTAGCGGGGCTTGAGGAGACCCAGTACTTC. The encoded protein is CASSPSGVAGLEETQYF. The rearrangement joins TRBV3-1 to TRBJ2-5; 8 bases are shared with TRBD2. V shed 4 bases and J 5 bases; nucleotides not matched to a gene: 15. This CDR3 region has 17 residues. CDR1 and CDR2 from the germline V gene are LGHDT and YNNKEL (reference sequence).

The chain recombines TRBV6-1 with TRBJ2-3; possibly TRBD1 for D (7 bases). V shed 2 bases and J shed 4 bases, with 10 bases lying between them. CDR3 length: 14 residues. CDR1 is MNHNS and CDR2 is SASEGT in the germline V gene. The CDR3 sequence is CASSERRGPDTQYF. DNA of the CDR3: TGTGCCAGCAGTGAACGGAGGGGGCCAGATACGCAGTATTTT.

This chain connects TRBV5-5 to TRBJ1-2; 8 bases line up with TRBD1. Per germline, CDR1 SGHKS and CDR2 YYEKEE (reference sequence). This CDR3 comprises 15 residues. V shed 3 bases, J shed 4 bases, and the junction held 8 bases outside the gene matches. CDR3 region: CASSSTGTGSYGYTF. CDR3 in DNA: TGTGCCAGCAGCTCCACCGGGACAGGTTCCTATGGCTACACCTTC.

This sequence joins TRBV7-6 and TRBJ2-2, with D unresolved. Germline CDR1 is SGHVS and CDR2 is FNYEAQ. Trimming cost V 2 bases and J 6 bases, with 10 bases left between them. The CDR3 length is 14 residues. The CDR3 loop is CASSLSPIAGELFF. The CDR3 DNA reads TGTGCCAGCAGCTTATCCCCCATAGCCGGGGAGCTGTTTTTT.

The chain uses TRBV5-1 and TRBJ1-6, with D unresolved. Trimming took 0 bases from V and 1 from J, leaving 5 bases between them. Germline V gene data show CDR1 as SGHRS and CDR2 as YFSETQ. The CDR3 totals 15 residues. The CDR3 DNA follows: TGCGCCAGCAGCTTGGAGGAATCCTATAATTCACCCCTCCACTTT. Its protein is CASSLEESYNSPLHF.

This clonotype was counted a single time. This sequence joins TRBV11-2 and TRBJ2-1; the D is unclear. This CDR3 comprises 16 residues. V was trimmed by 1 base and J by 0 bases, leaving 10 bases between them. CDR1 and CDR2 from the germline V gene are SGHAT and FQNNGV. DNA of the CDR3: TGTGCCAGCAGCTTAGCGCCAGAGAGCTCCTACAATGAGCAGTTCTTC. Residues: CASSLAPESSYNEQFF. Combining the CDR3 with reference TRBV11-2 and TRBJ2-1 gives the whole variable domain EAGVAQSPRYKIIEKRQSVAFWCNPISGHATLYWYQQILGQGPKLLIQFQNNGVVDDSQLPKDRFSAERLKGVDSTLKIQPAKLEDSAVYLCASSLAPESSYNEQFFGPGTRLTVL.